The 18 T cell receptor beta chains below all came from one sample that was sequenced in a study of graft-versus-host responses after intestinal transplantation. The protocol was immunoSEQ multiplex PCR, while the TCRdb copy is restricted to in-frame clones and leaves out a portion. The table lists about 96,000 clones, over 85% of them singletons. Their recognized antigens are unknown. Sequencing used unstimulated CD4+ T cells sorted from spleen or lymph node cells, obtained before intestinal transplant. The receptor set was obtained from a human donor who received an intestinal transplant.

This clone was observed a few times. The chain recombines TRBV7-9 with TRBJ2-7; D unclear. CDR1 is SEHNR and CDR2 is FQNEAQ in the germline V gene (reference sequence). Trimming took off 4 bases at V and 2 bases at J, with 18 bases between the two ends. The CDR3 contains 16 residues. Written as DNA, the CDR3 is TGTGCCAGCAGCTATCTGACTCCCGCCGCAACCTACGAGCAGTACTTC. It yields the protein CASSYLTPAATYEQYF.

The chain has TRBV9 and TRBJ2-7, with 10 bases aligning to TRBD1. The germline V gene encodes CDR1 SGDLS and CDR2 YYNGEE. The V and J ends lost 0 bases and 4 bases, in that order; junction bases with no gene match: 4. The CDR3 spans 15 residues. CDR3 coding DNA: TGTGCCAGCAGCGTAGCCACGGGACAGGGGTACGAGCAGTACTTC. Protein: CASSVATGQGYEQYF.

V usage is TRBV5-6 and J usage is TRBJ1-2; D gene ambiguous. Trimming left V 0 bases short and J 7 bases short, with 16 bases between. CDR3 length equals 15 residues. Germline V gives CDR1 SGHDT, CDR2 YYEEEE. As DNA, the CDR3 is TGTGCCAGCAGCTTGGCCCCGGGTGCTGGAGGTGGCTACACCTTC. Translation gives CASSLAPGAGGGYTF.

V is TRBV7-9 and J is TRBJ2-1; a possible D gene is TRBD2 (6 bases). The V end was cut by 6 bases, the J end by 0 bases, with 12 bases between. Germline lookup yields CDR1 SEHNR and CDR2 FQNEAQ (reference sequence). The CDR3 totals 15 residues. CDR3 in DNA: TGTGCCAGCAGAGGCGGGACCGTCTCCTACAATGAGCAGTTCTTC. It translates to CASRGGTVSYNEQFF.

The chain links TRBV6-6 to TRBJ1-5, with D perhaps matching TRBD1 (6 bases). The V and J ends lost 0 bases and 6 bases respectively, with 12 bases between them. Germline V gene lookup returns CDR1 MNHNY and CDR2 SVGAGI (reference sequence). This CDR3 has 15 residues. Written as DNA, the CDR3 is TGTGCCAGCAGTTACTCGCCGGGGGCCGGTCAGCCCCAGCATTTT. This encodes CASSYSPGAGQPQHF.

This chain connects TRBV30 to TRBJ2-2; D gene uncertain. CDR1 and CDR2 (germline): GTSNPN, SVGIG (reference sequence). The CDR3 spans 15 residues. V lost 3 bases to trimming and J lost 4 bases, with 15 bases between them. Here the CDR3 reads CAWRQGAVSTGELFF. CDR3 nucleotides: TGTGCCTGGAGACAAGGAGCCGTCTCCACCGGGGAGCTGTTTTTT. Drawing the rest from reference TRBV30 and TRBJ2-2, the complete variable domain is SQTIHQWPATLVQPVGSPLSLECTVEGTSNPNLYWYRQAAGRGLQLLFYSVGIGQISSEVPQNLSASRPQDRQFILSSKKLLLSDSGFYLCAWRQGAVSTGELFFGEGSRLTVL.

This clone was counted a single time. V usage is TRBV7-6 and J usage is TRBJ2-1, with TRBD2 identical over 8 bases. V was clipped by 2 bases and J by 5 bases; unmatched bases: 11. CDR1 and CDR2 from the germline V gene are SGHVS and FNYEAQ. This CDR3 has 17 amino acids. CDR3 sequence: CASSLSLAATLDNEQFF. DNA of the CDR3: TGTGCCAGCAGCTTATCACTAGCGGCGACCCTGGACAATGAGCAGTTCTTC.

The chain links TRBV9 to TRBJ2-2, with TRBD2 matching 10 bases. V lost 4 bases and J lost 0; bases outside the gene matches: 6. Germline CDR1 reads SGDLS; CDR2 reads YYNGEE. This CDR3 region has 17 residues. CDR3: CASSPRAGGANTGELFF. The CDR3 DNA sequence: TGTGCCAGCAGCCCTCGAGCGGGAGGGGCGAACACCGGGGAGCTGTTTTTT.

The V gene is TRBV5-1, the J gene TRBJ1-2; weak D call: TRBD1 (5 bases). Germline V CDR1 and CDR2: SGHRS, YFSETQ. V was shortened by 0 bases and J by 5 bases, with 14 bases between the two germline ends. CDR3 length: 15 amino acids. In DNA form, the CDR3 reads TGCGCCAGCAGCTTGGGGGGCCAAACCCTATATGGCTACACCTTC. Translation gives CASSLGGQTLYGYTF.

The gene calls are TRBV27 and TRBJ2-3; D is unclear. The V gene's germline CDR1 is MNHEY and CDR2 SMNVEV (reference sequence). The CDR3 runs to 14 residues. V was trimmed by 3 bases and J by 0 bases, leaving 7 bases between them. The CDR3 bases are TGTGCCAGCAGTTTTAGCAGTAGCACAGATACGCAGTATTTT. Amino acid sequence: CASSFSSSTDTQYF.

DNA of the CDR3: TGCGCCAGCAGCCAAGATAGCACAGAGACCCAGTACTTC. This codes for CASSQDSTETQYF. This chain connects TRBV5-1 to TRBJ2-5; D call uncertain. This CDR3 is 13 amino acids long. The V gene lost 4 bases and the J gene lost 4 bases, with 11 bases spanning the gap. The germline V gene encodes CDR1 SGHRS and CDR2 YFSETQ.

The chain is built from TRBV5-1 and TRBJ1-1; 8 nucleotides match TRBD1. Looked up from germline, CDR1 is SGHRS and CDR2 is YFSETQ. Unmatched junction bases numbered 3, after V lost 7 bases and J lost 1 base. There are 13 residues in the CDR3. CDR3 residues: CASQGARNTEAFF. The DNA for the CDR3 is TGCGCCAGCCAGGGGGCGAGGAACACTGAAGCTTTCTTT.

This chain connects TRBV5-8 to TRBJ2-7, with a weak D call TRBD2 (7 bases). Looked up from germline, CDR1 is SGHTS and CDR2 is YDEGEE. This CDR3 has 14 residues. V lost 1 base, J lost 3 bases, and 11 bases lay in between. CDR3 DNA sequence: TGTGCCAGCAGCTTGAGGGAGGGGGACTACGAGCAGTACTTC. Translated: CASSLREGDYEQYF.

This chain joins TRBV9 and TRBJ2-7; 7 nucleotides match TRBD2. Germline V gene sequence: CDR1 SGDLS, CDR2 YYNGEE. The CDR3 sequence is 15 residues long. V shed 4 bases and J 2 bases; nucleotides not matched to a gene: 9. The CDR3 here is CASSPSPSGTYEQYF. CDR3 nucleotide sequence: TGTGCCAGCAGCCCGAGTCCTAGCGGAACCTACGAGCAGTACTTC.

This sequence joins TRBV5-1 and TRBJ1-5; no reliable D call. The germline V gene has CDR1 SGHRS and CDR2 YFSETQ. The ends were cut back, 2 bases at V and 2 bases at J, with 8 bases in the middle. CDR3 length equals 14 residues. The CDR3 DNA sequence: TGCGCCAGCAGCTTCGGGGTGGGCAATCAGCCCCAGCATTTT. As protein: CASSFGVGNQPQHF.

This clone showed up just once. The genes are TRBV27 and TRBJ2-2, with no clear D. Germline loops: CDR1 MNHEY, CDR2 SMNVEV (reference sequence). The ends were cut back, 2 bases at V and 0 bases at J, with 13 bases in the middle. CDR3 length equals 17 residues. CDR3 sequence reads: CASSLLFGPANTGELFF. The CDR3 nucleotides are TGTGCCAGCAGTTTACTGTTCGGGCCCGCGAACACCGGGGAGCTGTTTTTT.

V and J are TRBV28 and TRBJ1-2; a weak D match, TRBD1 (6 bases). V lost 4 bases, J lost 2 bases, and 11 bases lay in between. The CDR3 totals 14 residues. The germline V gene has CDR1 MDHEN and CDR2 SYDVKM. The CDR3 nucleotides are TGTGCCAGCAGTTCCAGGGGTTCGAACTATGGCTACACCTTC. Amino acid sequence: CASSSRGSNYGYTF.

This sequence joins TRBV5-1 and TRBJ2-7; 9 bases map to TRBD1. The CDR3 consists of 14 residues. With 3 bases clipped from V and 5 bases from J, the junction kept 6 bases outside the gene matches. Germline CDR1 reads SGHRS; CDR2 reads YFSETQ. The CDR3, as DNA: TGCGCCAGCAGCTCGGGACAGGGAACGGACGAGCAGTACTTC. This codes for CASSSGQGTDEQYF.